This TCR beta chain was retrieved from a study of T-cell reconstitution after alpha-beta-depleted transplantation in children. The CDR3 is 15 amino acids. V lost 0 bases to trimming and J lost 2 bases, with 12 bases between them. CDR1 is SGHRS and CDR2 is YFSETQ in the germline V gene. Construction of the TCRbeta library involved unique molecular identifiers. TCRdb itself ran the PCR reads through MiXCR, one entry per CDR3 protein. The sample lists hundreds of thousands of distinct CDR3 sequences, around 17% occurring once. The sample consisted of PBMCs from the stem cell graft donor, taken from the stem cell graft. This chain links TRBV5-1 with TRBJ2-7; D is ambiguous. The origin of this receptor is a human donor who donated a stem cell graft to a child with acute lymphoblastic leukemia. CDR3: CASSLDPALTYEQYF. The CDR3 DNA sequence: TGCGCCAGCAGCTTGGATCCAGCGTTAACCTACGAGCAGTACTTC. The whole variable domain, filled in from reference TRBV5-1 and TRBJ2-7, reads KAGVTQTPRYLIKTRGQQVTLSCSPISGHRSVSWYQQTPGQGLQFLFEYFSETQRNKGNFPGRFSGRQFSNSRSEMNVSTLELGDSALYLCASSLDPALTYEQYFGPGTRLTVT.